Given below is one T cell receptor beta chain in context. Antigen unknown. This entry belongs to a study of shared clonotypes between healthy human individuals. In the study overall: The people who gave samples were two women and a few men aged 18 to 49. Plates per donor: three CD4 naive, three CD4 memory, two CD8 naive, one CD8 memory. Regarding the study as a whole: Some clonotypes were shared by all four sorted-subset donors, while others were not shared. The non-shared ones had lower generation probabilities than the shared ones.

Using immunoSEQ multiplex PCR, the repertoire was profiled, and TCRdb retains in-frame clones only, with some absent. The table has a few million clones, roughly 92% seen once. This CDR3 is built from 15 residues. Trimming cost V 4 bases and J 0 bases, with 13 bases left between them. Per germline, CDR1 SGHNT and CDR2 YYREEE (reference sequence). This TCR came from a man in his late teens or twenties in good health. Some clones in this sample may be carry-over from other donors' samples. The sequencing input was naive CD4+ T cells from PBMCs. Documented subset: CD45RA+ positively selected. The chain recombines TRBV5-4 with TRBJ1-2; no firm D call. Written as DNA, the CDR3 is TGTGCCAGCAGCCTGTGGGCGCCCACTAACTATGGCTACACCTTC. Its protein product is CASSLWAPTNYGYTF.